This T cell receptor beta chain was documented in a study of shared clonotypes between healthy human individuals. Study as a whole: Researchers drew samples from two women and a few men aged 18 to 49.

General observations from the study: Generation probabilities of non-shared clonotypes were lower (relative to those shared by all four donors). For sorted subsets, rarefaction showed incomplete sequencing despite large depth.

The assay was immunoSEQ multiplex PCR, and TCRdb's table has in-frame clones only and misses some. The data contain 850,000 to 1,200,000 clones, about 74% of them seen just once; the ten biggest clones take up roughly 1.5%. CDR1 and CDR2 from the germline V gene are SGHKS and YYEKEE (reference sequence). The CDR3 is made up of 14 amino acids. V was cut by 6 bases and J by 4 bases, with 16 bases left in between. This clone was seen a handful of times. Its antigen is currently unknown. Sequenced: memory CD4+ T cells sorted from blood. The subset here: CD45RA-negative fraction. The rearrangement joins TRBV5-5 to TRBJ1-1, with a possible D match to TRBD1 (6 bases). The source of this sequence is a man aged 18 to 29 in good health. This chain's CDR3 is CASNQGYLVTEAFF. DNA for the CDR3: TGTGCCAGCAACCAGGGGTACTTGGTCACTGAAGCTTTCTTT.